This TCR beta chain emerged from a study of shared T cell receptors in the human thymus. Clones were sequenced by immunoSEQ multiplex PCR, and TCRdb holds only the in-frame ones, with some missing. The data show about 730,000 clones, 70% to 90% seen once. The CDR3 consists of 17 residues. Germline CDR1 reads LGHNT; CDR2 reads FRNRAP. Trimming stripped 0 bases from V and 1 base from J, with 13 bases between. The sample was also reused in another study, on human thymus T cells. That source reports: All donors were healthy Finnish infants who were undergoing corrective surgery to treat congenital heart defects. Resections that were taken during corrective heart surgery supplied the thymus tissue. Gene usage (both V and J) appeared biased in thymic and blood repertoires. Highly overlapping thymic repertoires among unrelated individuals were reported in related research.

This sequence originates from a girl less than two years old with a congenital heart defect. The sequenced sample consisted of thymocytes. V gene TRBV12-5 combines with J gene TRBJ1-3, with D perhaps TRBD1 (5 bases). CDR3 loop: CASGLVGRGASGNTIYF. The CDR3 DNA reads as TGTGCTAGTGGTTTGGTCGGGAGGGGAGCTTCTGGAAACACCATATATTTT. Full variable domain (rest looked up from reference TRBV12-5 and TRBJ1-3): DARVTQTPRHKVTEMGQEVTMRCQPILGHNTVFWYRQTMMQGLELLAYFRNRAPLDDSGMPKDRFSAEMPDATLATLKIQPSEPRDSAVYFCASGLVGRGASGNTIYFGEGSWLTVV.